The 18 T cell receptor beta chains reported below all come from one sample, sequenced in a study of T cell clonotyping in hematopoietic cell transplantation. Here immunoSEQ multiplex PCR was the method, and the copy in TCRdb shows in-frame clones only, minus some. The sample records 10,000 to 15,000 clones, less than 95% being singletons. The source material was peripheral blood mononuclear cells. The receptors here all came from a woman aged 45-60 years in good health. Some clones in this sample may be carry-over from other donors' samples.

The genes are TRBV28 and TRBJ1-1; D is possibly TRBD1 (5 bases). Germline V lookup: CDR1 MDHEN, CDR2 SYDVKM. Trimming cost V 5 bases and J 10 bases, with 17 bases left between them. This CDR3 contains 13 residues. CDR3 DNA sequence: TGTGCCAGCAGTCCTCCGGGGACGAGGGGAGCTTTCTTT. Its translation: CASSPPGTRGAFF.

The J gene is TRBJ1-2, the V gene TRBV28; TRBD1 aligns across 9 bases. This CDR3 is built from 18 residues. V dropped 7 bases and J dropped 0; count of bases not matched to a gene: 15. CDR1 and CDR2 (germline): MDHEN, SYDVKM. The DNA of the CDR3 is TGTGCCAGCAACGTTTATTACTGGACAGGGGATTCTAACTATGGCTACACCTTC. Encoded protein: CASNVYYWTGDSNYGYTF.

The J gene is TRBJ1-1, the V gene TRBV5-5; D is perhaps TRBD1 (5 bases). The germline gives CDR1 SGHKS, CDR2 YYEKEE (reference sequence). V shed 0 bases and J shed 4 bases, with 16 bases lying between them. The CDR3 is 16 amino acids. The CDR3 loop is CASSLGGVLMGTEAFF. The CDR3, as DNA: TGTGCCAGCAGCTTGGGGGGCGTTCTTATGGGCACTGAAGCTTTCTTT. The full variable domain, rest sourced from reference TRBV5-5 and TRBJ1-1, is DAGVTQSPTHLIKTRGQQVTLRCSPISGHKSVSWYQQVLGQGPQFIFQYYEKEERGRGNFPDRFSARQFPNYSSELNVNALLLGDSALYLCASSLGGVLMGTEAFFGQGTRLTVV.

The chain couples TRBV19 to TRBJ2-3; 7 nucleotides match TRBD1. Germline V CDR1 and CDR2: LNHDA, SQIVND (reference sequence). The CDR3 consists of 16 residues. J gave up 2 bases and V 7 bases, and 12 bases lay outside the gene matches. The CDR3 bases are TGTGCCAGTACCACGGGTCGGACAGGAAACACAGATACGCAGTATTTT. Translated: CASTTGRTGNTDTQYF.

The chain uses TRBV27 and TRBJ2-5; TRBD1 is a possible D gene (5 bases). Looked up from germline, CDR1 is MNHEY and CDR2 is SMNVEV (reference sequence). Trimming removed 3 bases from V and 3 bases from J, with 11 bases in between. This CDR3 has 14 amino acids. CDR3 loop: CASSFSGFKETQYF. In nucleotides, the CDR3 is TGTGCCAGCAGTTTTTCAGGGTTCAAAGAGACCCAGTACTTC.

The chain carries TRBV28 and TRBJ1-4; weak D call: TRBD1 (5 bases). V lost 2 bases and J 2 bases, leaving 15 bases between the germline ends. Per the germline V gene, CDR1 is MDHEN and CDR2 is SYDVKM. The length of the CDR3 is 17 residues. This chain's CDR3 is CASSLEWGFLTNEKLFF. The CDR3 DNA follows: TGTGCCAGCAGTTTAGAGTGGGGGTTCTTGACTAATGAAAAACTGTTTTTT.

Details on this clone: A junction end diverges from the germline sequence, so it may reflect a read error. The J gene is TRBJ2-3, the V gene TRBV7-9; a weak D match, TRBD2 (6 bases). This CDR3 region has 12 residues. The germline V gene encodes CDR1 SEHNR and CDR2 FQNEAQ (reference sequence). The CDR3 protein is CATSPSTDTQYF. The CDR3 region has the DNA TGCGCAACTAGCCCTAGCACAGATACGCAGTATTTT.

With regard to this clone: At one of its ends the junction is not consistent with the germline gene, which may arise from a read error. V usage is TRBV5-5 and J usage is TRBJ1-6; 12 positions match TRBD1. Germline lookup yields CDR1 SGHKS and CDR2 YYEKEE (reference sequence). The CDR3 length is 16 residues. In DNA, the CDR3 is TGTGCCAGCACCTTGGGGACAGGGGGCCCTACTTCACCCCTCCACTTT. This sequence encodes CASTLGTGGPTSPLHF.

The chain carries TRBV10-1 and TRBJ1-4; D possibly corresponds to TRBD1 (6 bases). CDR3 length: 18 residues. The germline CDR1 and CDR2 sequences are WNHNN and SYGVQD (reference sequence). The V and J ends lost 6 bases and 3 bases respectively, with 23 bases between them. The CDR3 DNA reads as TGCGCCAGCAGAACAGAGGACAGACCTCGTACATCTAATGAAAAACTGTTTTTT. This encodes CASRTEDRPRTSNEKLFF.

The rearrangement joins TRBV9 to TRBJ1-1; 7 nucleotides line up with TRBD1. V shed 0 bases, J shed 4 bases, and the junction held 12 bases outside the gene matches. The CDR3 covers 17 residues. Germline V gene data show CDR1 as SGDLS and CDR2 as YYNGEE. For the CDR3, the DNA is TGTGCCAGCAGCGTAGCGGGAGTTGGAGCAGGGGGCACTGAAGCTTTCTTT. It codes for CASSVAGVGAGGTEAFF. Together with reference TRBV9 and TRBJ1-1, the CDR3 gives the full variable domain: DSGVTQTPKHLITATGQRVTLRCSPRSGDLSVYWYQQSLDQGLQFLIQYYNGEERAKGNILERFSAQQFPDLHSELNLSSLELGDSALYFCASSVAGVGAGGTEAFFGQGTRLTVV.

The chain uses TRBV7-9 and TRBJ2-3, with 7 bases fitting TRBD1. Germline loops: CDR1 SEHNR, CDR2 FQNEAQ (reference sequence). V lost 6 bases to trimming and J lost 1 base; unmatched junction nucleotides: 10. This CDR3 spans 16 amino acids. The CDR3 region has the DNA TGTGCCAGCAGATATGCTCTCGGACAGGGCACAGATACGCAGTATTTT. Translation: CASRYALGQGTDTQYF.

This chain connects TRBV23-1 to TRBJ2-3, with D tentatively TRBD1 (6 bases). TRBV23-1 is known as an ORF, though its function is uncertain. Trimming stripped 0 bases from V and 2 bases from J, with 18 bases between. The CDR3 covers 18 residues. The CDR3, as DNA: TGCGCCAGCAGTCAATCCTCCCGACAGGAGCCCTTCACAGATACGCAGTATTTT. Amino acids: CASSQSSRQEPFTDTQYF.

The rearrangement links TRBV27 to TRBJ2-3, with D perhaps TRBD2 (5 bases). The V gene's germline CDR1 is MNHEY and CDR2 SMNVEV (reference sequence). This CDR3 region has 17 residues. The germline V and J ends were trimmed by 4 bases and 4 bases, with 21 bases remaining between them. The CDR3 coding sequence is TGTGCCAGCAGTTCCCCCCACGAGGGCGGGTCCCCAGATACGCAGTATTTT. Its protein is CASSSPHEGGSPDTQYF.

The chain couples TRBV9 to TRBJ1-5; unclear D gene. The CDR3 length is 13 residues. Germline values: CDR1 SGDLS, CDR2 YYNGEE. V was cut by 7 bases and J by 7 bases, with 15 bases left in between. Here the CDR3 reads CASGRETGQPQHF. CDR3 sequence (DNA): TGTGCCAGCGGGCGGGAGACTGGGCAGCCCCAGCATTTT.

The V and J genes are TRBV7-9 and TRBJ1-5; D gene uncertain. Trimming removed 3 bases at V and 5 bases at J, with 8 bases between. Germline-derived CDR1 and CDR2 are SEHNR and FQNEAQ (reference sequence). The CDR3 consists of 13 residues. CDR3 sequence reads: CASSLQADQPQHF. The CDR3 nucleotides read TGTGCCAGCAGCTTGCAGGCCGATCAGCCCCAGCATTTT.

This chain uses TRBV7-2 with TRBJ1-1; 8 bases align to TRBD1. Germline V gene lookup returns CDR1 SGHTA and CDR2 FQGNSA. The CDR3 sequence is 14 residues long. V was pared by 3 bases and J by 6 bases, with 6 bases of the junction left unmatched. CDR3 region: CASSLLRGLAEAFF. The CDR3 bases are TGTGCCAGCAGCTTGCTCAGGGGGCTGGCTGAAGCTTTCTTT.

V gene TRBV7-6 combines with J gene TRBJ1-1, with no clear D. Per germline, CDR1 SGHVS and CDR2 FNYEAQ. V was clipped by 5 bases and J by 6 bases, with 16 bases between them. CDR3 size: 14 residues. CDR3 protein: CASSALNTGAEAFF. The DNA for the CDR3 is TGTGCCAGCAGCGCCCTTAATACCGGGGCTGAAGCTTTCTTT.

This chain uses TRBV7-2 with TRBJ1-6; 9 nucleotides match TRBD1. The J segment lost 8 bases and the V segment lost 6 bases, leaving 17 bases of the junction unmatched. Germline-derived CDR1 and CDR2 are SGHTA and FQGNSA. The CDR3 runs to 18 residues. The CDR3 sequence: CASRPGSGTGIRYSPLHF. CDR3 DNA: TGTGCCAGCAGGCCCGGATCCGGGACAGGGATTCGGTATTCACCCCTCCACTTT.